Included here is one T cell receptor beta chain sequence, with context. The antigen remains undetermined. Germline V gene sequence: CDR1 SGHRS, CDR2 YFSETQ. CDR3 length: 12 residues. Deletions cut 7 bases from V and 5 bases from J, with 12 bases between. These data belong to a study of post-analysis software for immune sequencing data. Looking at the study overall: The patients showed relapsing-remitting, secondary progressive and progressive-relapsing multiple sclerosis courses. General study points: Compared with controls, patients showed significantly lower normalized Chao1 diversity. Five or six TRBV segments were more frequent in patients than controls; TRBV5-6, TRBV5-1 and TRBV20-1 belonged to this group. F measure clustering grouped samples strongly by preparation batch.

cDNA libraries for TCR beta contained unique molecular identifiers. TCRdb re-called the PCR reads with MiXCR, one entry per CDR3 protein. The sample carries about 540,000 distinct CDR3 sequences, approximately 31% recorded once. The sequenced sample was blood. This chain connects TRBV5-1 to TRBJ2-5; no reliable D call. This TCR was sampled from a girl under 18 with multiple sclerosis. The CDR3 loop reads CASGWYGETQYF. The CDR3 nucleotides are TGCGCCAGCGGCTGGTATGGTGAGACCCAGTACTTC.